These 15 T cell receptor beta chains came from one sample sequenced in a study of OX40 agonist ivuxolimab in advanced cancers. TCRdb keeps only in-frame clones here, not all; method: immunoSEQ multiplex PCR. The repertoire has some 60,000 clones, 91% of them found once; the top ten carry 3.5% to 4%. Material: CD4+ or CD8+ T cells sorted from blood, obtained in a trial of the OX40 agonist ivuxolimab. The receptors come from an adult with an advanced solid tumor such as melanoma, head and neck, liver or kidney cancer.

J is TRBJ2-1 and V is TRBV6-1; 10 positions agree with TRBD1. CDR3 length: 15 amino acids. V trimming: 0 bases; J trimming: 8 bases; junction bases outside the gene matches: 4. Germline CDR1 and CDR2: MNHNS and SASEGT. The CDR3 here is CASSEAVTGGDEQFF. The CDR3 nucleotides are TGTGCCAGCAGTGAAGCCGTGACAGGGGGCGATGAGCAGTTCTTC.

V is TRBV9 and J is TRBJ2-1; weak D call: TRBD1 (6 bases). CDR3 length equals 15 residues. Germline V CDR1 and CDR2: SGDLS, YYNGEE. V was cut by 1 base and J by 0 bases, with 8 bases left in between. This CDR3 reads CASSVSRGSYNEQFF. In DNA, the CDR3 is TGTGCCAGCAGCGTAAGCAGGGGCTCCTACAATGAGCAGTTCTTC.

The chain is built from TRBV4-1 and TRBJ2-3, with 7 bases aligning to TRBD2. V lost 0 bases, J lost 3 bases, and 0 bases stayed unmatched. The CDR3 consists of 14 residues. Germline V gene lookup returns CDR1 MGHRA and CDR2 YSYEKL. The DNA of the CDR3 is TGCGCCAGCAGCCAAGAGGGGGGGACAGATACGCAGTATTTT. It codes for CASSQEGGTDTQYF.

The chain couples TRBV5-1 to TRBJ2-3; perhaps D is TRBD1 or TRBD2 (6 bases each). CDR1 SGHRS and CDR2 YFSETQ come from the germline V gene. Trimming removed 6 bases from V and 3 bases from J, with 14 bases in between. The CDR3 covers 14 residues. The CDR3 coding sequence is TGCGCCAGCAAGGGCGGCGGGACAACAGATACGCAGTATTTT. As protein: CASKGGGTTDTQYF.

This clone was observed a single time. V usage is TRBV11-1 and J usage is TRBJ2-1; D is possibly TRBD2 (5 bases). Germline V gene data show CDR1 as SGHAT and CDR2 as FQDESV (reference sequence). The CDR3 spans 12 residues. The germline V and J ends were trimmed by 6 bases and 7 bases, with 10 bases remaining between them. CDR3 sequence: CASSQDYNEQFF. The CDR3 DNA follows: TGTGCCAGCAGTCAAGACTATAATGAGCAGTTCTTC. Filled out from reference TRBV11-1 and TRBJ2-1, the complete variable domain reads EAEVAQSPRYKITEKSQAVAFWCDPISGHATLYWYRQILGQGPELLVQFQDESVVDDSQLPKDRFSAERLKGVDSTLKIQPAELGDSAMYLCASSQDYNEQFFGPGTRLTVL.

The chain couples TRBV6-4 to TRBJ1-2; the D is unclear. Germline assignment: CDR1 MRHNA and CDR2 SNTAGT. The CDR3 covers 13 residues. Trimming removed 3 bases from V and 4 bases from J, with 9 bases in between. CDR3: CASSDSPGYGYTF. CDR3 DNA sequence: TGTGCCAGCAGTGATTCACCGGGCTATGGCTACACCTTC.

The J gene is TRBJ1-3, the V gene TRBV12-2; the D segment call TRBD1 is taken from the table without a DNA check. TRBV12-2 has pseudogene status. The CDR3 is made up of 17 amino acids. As DNA, the CDR3 is TGTGCAAGTCGCTTAGGGGCAGGGCGAGGATCTGGAAACACCATATATTTT. Translated, it gives CASRLGAGRGSGNTIYF.

The J gene is TRBJ2-7, the V gene TRBV19; TRBD1 matches at 9 bases. The ends lost 7 bases at V and 5 bases at J; junction bases unmatched: 12. CDR1 is LNHDA, CDR2 SQIVND, per germline (reference sequence). The CDR3 is 15 amino acids. CDR3 sequence reads: CASKQATGGGDEQYF. The CDR3 coding sequence is TGTGCCAGTAAGCAGGCGACAGGGGGTGGCGACGAGCAGTACTTC.

The chain employs TRBV4-1 and TRBJ2-2; 12 nucleotides line up with TRBD1. Germline V CDR1 and CDR2: MGHRA, YSYEKL. There are 19 residues in the CDR3. With 1 base clipped from V and 0 bases from J, the junction kept 6 bases outside the gene matches. Here the CDR3 reads CASSQALWDRGPNTGELFF. CDR3 nucleotide sequence: TGCGCCAGCAGCCAAGCTCTTTGGGACAGGGGGCCGAACACCGGGGAGCTGTTTTTT.

V gene TRBV15 combines with J gene TRBJ2-7, with 8 bases fitting TRBD1. This CDR3 region has 14 residues. J lost 1 base, V lost 8 bases, and 7 bases had no gene match. CDR1 is LNHNV, CDR2 YYDKDF, per germline (reference sequence). The CDR3 loop is CATPMTGASYEQYF. The CDR3 coding sequence is TGTGCCACCCCTATGACAGGGGCGTCCTACGAGCAGTACTTC.

This chain uses TRBV7-2 with TRBJ2-5; D gene uncertain. V dropped 3 bases and J dropped 4 bases, with 6 bases sitting between them. CDR1 is SGHTA and CDR2 is FQGNSA in the germline V gene. This CDR3 comprises 12 residues. The CDR3 DNA reads as TGTGCCAGCAGCTTGGTGTCAGAGACCCAGTACTTC. Its translation is CASSLVSETQYF.

This clone is a singleton in its sample. The V gene is TRBV5-5, the J gene TRBJ2-2, with 7 bases that match TRBD1. Trimming removed 3 bases from V and 0 bases from J; junction bases left unmatched: 5. This CDR3 spans 16 amino acids. Germline-derived CDR1 and CDR2 are SGHKS and YYEKEE (reference sequence). CDR3 sequence: CASSWDSETNTGELFF. Written as DNA, the CDR3 is TGTGCCAGCAGCTGGGACAGTGAGACGAACACCGGGGAGCTGTTTTTT.

The chain is built from TRBV7-8 and TRBJ1-3, with no clear D. CDR1 and CDR2 (germline): SGHVS, FQNEAQ. Deletions cut 7 bases from V and 4 bases from J, with 14 bases between. This CDR3 is built from 14 residues. The CDR3, as DNA: TGTGCCAGCAAGGGTACGGGAGCAGGAAACACCATATATTTT. Its translation: CASKGTGAGNTIYF.

The V and J genes are TRBV15 and TRBJ2-7, with TRBD2 matching 7 bases. The CDR3 spans 15 residues. V gave up 3 bases and J gave up 3 bases; unmatched junction bases: 8. CDR1 LNHNV and CDR2 YYDKDF come from the germline V gene (reference sequence). The CDR3 DNA reads as TGTGCCACCAGCAGGAGCGGGTCTAGCGGCTACGAGCAGTACTTC. Protein product: CATSRSGSSGYEQYF. Full variable domain (missing parts from reference TRBV15 and TRBJ2-7): DAMVIQNPRYQVTQFGKPVTLSCSQTLNHNVMYWYQQKSSQAPKLLFHYYDKDFNNEADTPDNFQSRRPNTSFCFLDIRSPGLGDTAMYLCATSRSGSSGYEQYFGPGTRLTVT.

V gene TRBV6-5 combines with J gene TRBJ2-1, with D maybe TRBD2 (5 bases). V lost 4 bases and J 7 bases, leaving 11 bases between the germline ends. The CDR3 consists of 13 residues. Per the germline V gene, CDR1 is MNHEY and CDR2 is SVGAGI. The CDR3 spells CASSSTSSNEQFF. For the CDR3, the DNA is TGTGCCAGCAGTTCTACTAGTAGTAATGAGCAGTTCTTC.